The rows below give T cell receptor beta chains drawn from one sample of a study of T cells in narcolepsy. Assay: immunoSEQ multiplex PCR; the TCRdb copy retains only in-frame clones and omits some. The table shows around 42,000 clones, with approximately 88% occurring only once. The sample comprised CD45RA- memory CD4+ T cells from PBMCs. The source of these receptors is a human donor with narcolepsy. Both conserved end residues are part of each CDR3. The D gene is left open where the match is weak. Clone size is not always given. Where it is, it says once, few, many or a class for expanded clones.

D,size,V,J,DNA,CDR3
TRBD2,-,TRBV29-1,TRBJ2-3,TGCAGCGTTAGAGGACTAGCCCTCATTAACACAGATACGCAGTATTTT,CSVRGLALINTDTQYF
-,-,TRBV9,TRBJ2-5,TGTGCCAGCAGCGCCCAGGGGGGGAGGGAGACCCAGCACTTC,CASSAQGGRETQHF
TRBD2,-,TRBV4-2,TRBJ2-7,TGTGCCAGCAGCCAAGAGGGGCTAGCGGGGGATAACTACGAGCAGTACTTC,CASSQEGLAGDNYEQYF
-,-,TRBV2,TRBJ2-3,TGTGCCAGCAGTGTGGAGGCCCCAGATACGCAGTATTTT,CASSVEAPDTQYF
-,-,TRBV6-1,TRBJ2-2,TGTGCCAGCTGCGAGACTGTGACCGGGGAGCTGTTTTTT,CASCETVTGELFF
-,-,TRBV9,TRBJ2-3,TGTGCCAGCAGCCCTGGAGTAGGGAGCACAGATACGCAGTATTTT,CASSPGVGSTDTQYF
-,-,TRBV19,TRBJ2-7,TGTGCCAGTAGTATTCGACGGGGGTCTGACGAGCAGTACTTC,CASSIRRGSDEQYF
-,-,TRBV6-5,TRBJ2-7,TGTGCCAGCAGTTACTCAATCGGGGGCAGGGACGAGCAGTACTTC,CASSYSIGGRDEQYF
TRBD2,once,TRBV4-1,TRBJ2-7,TGCGCCAGCAGCAAGGGGGTAGTACTAGCGGGATCTTCGAGCATGGTTTTCTACGAGCAGTACTTC,CASSKGVVLAGSSSMVFYEQYF
TRBD2,few,TRBV6-6,TRBJ2-7,TGTGCCAGCAGCCGGGGGCTAGCGGGCCCTCTGGAGTACTTC,CASSRGLAGPLEYF
TRBD1,-,TRBV19,TRBJ1-5,TGTGCCAGTAGTTTTGGGACAGGGTCGAGTCAGCCCCAGCATTTT,CASSFGTGSSQPQHF
-,-,TRBV7-8,TRBJ1-1,TGTGCCAGCAGCTTAGATAGCAGGCCTACCACTGAAGCTTTCTTT,CASSLDSRPTTEAFF
-,-,TRBV7-2,TRBJ2-2,TGTGCCAGCAGCGCCCTAGTGGCTAGCTTACCCGGGGAGCTGTTTTTT,CASSALVASLPGELFF
TRBD2,-,TRBV2,TRBJ2-3,TGTGCCAGCAATAGAGTAGCGGGAACTACAGATACGCAGTATTTT,CASNRVAGTTDTQYF
-,once,TRBV6-1,TRBJ1-4,TGTGCCAGCAAAACCGGAGGAGACGGGGAAAAACTGTTTTTT,CASKTGGDGEKLFF
TRBD1,-,TRBV18,TRBJ2-1,TGTGCCAGCTCACGCTCCCGGACAGGGGGCAATGAGCAGTTCTTC,CASSRSRTGGNEQFF
-,-,TRBV5-4,TRBJ2-3,TGTGCCAGCAGCTTGACGGGGAGGGGGGATACGCAGTATTTT,CASSLTGRGDTQYF
-,-,TRBV11-3,TRBJ1-3,TGTGCCAGCAGCTTTGGGCCGGGAAACACCATATATTTT,CASSFGPGNTIYF
TRBD1,-,TRBV11-2,TRBJ2-1,TGTGCCAGCAGCACAGACAGGGGCGCCAGCTCCTACAATGAGCAGTTCTTC,CASSTDRGASSYNEQFF
TRBD1,-,TRBV18,TRBJ2-7,TGTGCCAGCTCACCGCGGACAGGGGACTCCTACGAGCAGTACTTC,CASSPRTGDSYEQYF
TRBD1,-,TRBV6-5,TRBJ1-2,TGTGCCAGCAGCTCCGGGGACAGGGGAATTTATGGCTACACCTTC,CASSSGDRGIYGYTF
-,-,TRBV18,TRBJ1-1,TGTGCCAGCTCACCGACGAGTCTTGACAGGAGTGGCACTGAAGCTTTCTTT,CASSPTSLDRSGTEAFF
-,-,TRBV10-3,TRBJ1-5,TGTGCCATCAGTGAGTCGAATCAGCCCCAGCATTTT,CAISESNQPQHF
TRBD1,-,TRBV7-7,TRBJ2-5,TGTGCCAGCAGCTCAAATACAGGGGCTGGGGAGACCCAGTACTTC,CASSSNTGAGETQYF
-,-,TRBV28,TRBJ2-2,TGTGCCAGCGTACGGGATAGCTTTTACACCGGGGAGCTGTTTTTT,CASVRDSFYTGELFF
-,-,TRBV6-1,TRBJ1-2,TGTGCCAGCAGTGAAGCGAGACAGGTACATGGCTACACCTTC,CASSEARQVHGYTF
-,once,TRBV6-5,TRBJ1-2,TGTGCCAGCAGCCCCGGACAGCGTTACTATGGCTACACCTTC,CASSPGQRYYGYTF
-,-,TRBV6-6,TRBJ1-5,TGTGCCAGCAGTCTACGGGTGGGGTACAATCAGCCCCAGCATTTT,CASSLRVGYNQPQHF
-,-,TRBV5-5,TRBJ1-1,TGTGCCAGCAGCTCCTACCCGGACAGGAACACTGAAGCTTTCTTT,CASSSYPDRNTEAFF
TRBD2,-,TRBV5-1,TRBJ2-5,TGCGCCAGCAGCTCCGCTCCGGGACTAGTGGGAGAGACCCAGTACTTC,CASSSAPGLVGETQYF
-,-,TRBV4-3,TRBJ1-5,TGCGCCAGCAGCCAAGATCGGGCCACCAATCAGCCCCAGCATTTT,CASSQDRATNQPQHF
-,-,TRBV11-1,TRBJ1-4,TGTGCCAGCAGCTTCACGGGGAATGAAAAACTGTTTTTT,CASSFTGNEKLFF
TRBD2,-,TRBV28,TRBJ2-7,TGTGCCAGCAGCCACGGGGGGGGGCCCCTCTACGAGCAGTACTTC,CASSHGGGPLYEQYF
TRBD1,once,TRBV15,TRBJ1-1,TGTGCCACCAGCCAGGACAGGGCGGGGAACACTGAAGCTTTCTTT,CATSQDRAGNTEAFF
-,-,TRBV5-6,TRBJ1-4,TGTGCCAGCAGTTCACTCGGGACACAAAGTGAAAAACTGTTTTTT,CASSSLGTQSEKLFF
-,once,TRBV5-1,TRBJ1-4,TGCGCCAGCAGCTTGGTACCAGGGTTTGAAAAACTGTTTTTT,CASSLVPGFEKLFF
TRBD1,-,TRBV27,TRBJ1-5,TGTGCCAGCAGTCCGGGGTGGGGGCAGGGGGCGGATTTGCCCCAGCATTTT,CASSPGWGQGADLPQHF
TRBD1,-,TRBV6-1,TRBJ2-7,TGTGCCAGCAGTGAACCGGGACAGGGAAACCCCTACGAGCAGTACTTC,CASSEPGQGNPYEQYF
TRBD1,-,TRBV5-5,TRBJ1-2,TGTGCCAGCAGCTTCCGGGACAGGGGAAGGACCTATGGCTACACCTTC,CASSFRDRGRTYGYTF
-,-,TRBV2,TRBJ2-2,TGTGCCAGCAGGTGGACCCTATTAACCGGGGAGCTGTTTTTT,CASRWTLLTGELFF
TRBD2,-,TRBV15,TRBJ2-7,TGTGCCACCAGCAGGCGGACTAGCGGCTCCTACGAGCAGTACTTC,CATSRRTSGSYEQYF
-,medium-sized,TRBV5-1,TRBJ1-3,TGCGCCAGCAGCCCCGGGGAAATGGGGTCTGGAAACACCATATATTTT,CASSPGEMGSGNTIYF
-,-,TRBV5-1,TRBJ2-2,TGCGCCAGCAGCGATAGGGCTTCGGACACCGGGGAGCTGTTTTTT,CASSDRASDTGELFF
TRBD1,-,TRBV5-6,TRBJ1-1,TGTGCCAGCAGCCCTGGACAGGGAATGAACACTGAAGCTTTCTTT,CASSPGQGMNTEAFF
TRBD1,-,TRBV19,TRBJ2-7,TGTGCCAGTAGTATAACGTCCGGGACAGTTTACGAGCAGTACTTC,CASSITSGTVYEQYF
-,-,TRBV9,TRBJ1-6,TGTGCCAGCAGCCCCCATAGGTTCCTGAATTCACCCCTCCACTTT,CASSPHRFLNSPLHF
-,-,TRBV28,TRBJ2-2,TGTGCCAGCACCTCGGGTAGCCGCGCCACCGGGGAGCTGTTTTTT,CASTSGSRATGELFF
-,once,TRBV5-1,TRBJ2-3,TGCGCCAGCAGCTTGGCTACAGATACGCAGTATTTT,CASSLATDTQYF
-,-,TRBV15,TRBJ1-3,TGTGCCACCAGCAGAGATAGAGACAGGTCTGGGAACACCATATATTTT,CATSRDRDRSGNTIYF
TRBD1,once,TRBV7-2,TRBJ1-4,TGTGCCAGCAGCCTCGGGACAGGGGGCGGCGAAAAACTGTTTTTT,CASSLGTGGGEKLFF
-,-,TRBV6-1,TRBJ1-2,TGTGCCAGCAGTGTACAACAGGTCTATGGCTACACCTTC,CASSVQQVYGYTF
TRBD1,-,TRBV7-2,TRBJ2-2,TGTGCCAGCAGCCCAGCCGGGACAGGGATCGGCACCGGGGAGCTGTTTTTT,CASSPAGTGIGTGELFF
-,-,TRBV11-3,TRBJ2-7,TGTGCCAGCAGCTTTTACAGGAGCTCCTACGAGCAGTACTTC,CASSFYRSSYEQYF